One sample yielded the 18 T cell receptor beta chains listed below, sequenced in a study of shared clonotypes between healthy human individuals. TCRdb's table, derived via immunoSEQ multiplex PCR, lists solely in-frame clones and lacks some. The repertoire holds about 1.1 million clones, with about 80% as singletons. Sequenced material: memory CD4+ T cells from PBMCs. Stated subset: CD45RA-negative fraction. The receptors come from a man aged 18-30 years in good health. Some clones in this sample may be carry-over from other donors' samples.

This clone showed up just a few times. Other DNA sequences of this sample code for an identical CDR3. In nucleotides, the CDR3 is TGTGCCAGCAGTTACAGGGGTAATCAGCCCCAGCATTTT. Translating it yields CASSYRGNQPQHF. This rearrangement joins TRBV6-6 to TRBJ1-5, with D possibly being TRBD1 (5 bases). The germline V and J ends were trimmed by 2 bases and 4 bases, with 6 bases remaining between them. Germline V lookup: CDR1 MNHNY, CDR2 SVGAGI (reference sequence). This CDR3 comprises 13 residues.

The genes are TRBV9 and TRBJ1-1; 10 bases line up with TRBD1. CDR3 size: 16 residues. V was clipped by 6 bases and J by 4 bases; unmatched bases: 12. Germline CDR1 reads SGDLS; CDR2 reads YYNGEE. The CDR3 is CASTRTVGTGVTEAFF. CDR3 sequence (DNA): TGTGCCAGCACCAGGACCGTGGGGACAGGGGTCACTGAAGCTTTCTTT.

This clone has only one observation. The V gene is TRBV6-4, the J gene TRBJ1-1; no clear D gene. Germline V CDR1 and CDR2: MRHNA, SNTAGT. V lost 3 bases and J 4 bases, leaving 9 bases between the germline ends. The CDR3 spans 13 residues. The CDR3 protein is CASSEGRGTEAFF. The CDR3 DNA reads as TGTGCCAGCAGTGAGGGTCGAGGCACTGAAGCTTTCTTT.

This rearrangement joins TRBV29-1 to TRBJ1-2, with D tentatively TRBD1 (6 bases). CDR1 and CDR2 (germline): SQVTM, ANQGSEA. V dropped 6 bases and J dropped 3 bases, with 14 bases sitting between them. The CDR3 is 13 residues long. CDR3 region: CSVGMTGDYGYTF. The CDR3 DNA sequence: TGCAGCGTGGGAATGACAGGAGACTATGGCTACACCTTC. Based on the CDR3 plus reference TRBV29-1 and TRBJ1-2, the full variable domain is SAVISQKPSRDICQRGTSLTIQCQVDSQVTMMFWYRQQPGQSLTLIATANQGSEATYESGFVIDKFPISRPNLTFSTLTVSNMSPEDSSIYLCSVGMTGDYGYTFGSGTRLTVV.

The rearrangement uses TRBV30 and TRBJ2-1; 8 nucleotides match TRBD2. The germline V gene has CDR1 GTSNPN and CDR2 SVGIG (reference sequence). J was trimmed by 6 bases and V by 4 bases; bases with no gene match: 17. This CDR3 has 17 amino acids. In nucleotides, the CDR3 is TGTGCCTGGATGGATCCCCCCAGCGGGAGTTGGGGCAATGAGCAGTTCTTC. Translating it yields CAWMDPPSGSWGNEQFF.

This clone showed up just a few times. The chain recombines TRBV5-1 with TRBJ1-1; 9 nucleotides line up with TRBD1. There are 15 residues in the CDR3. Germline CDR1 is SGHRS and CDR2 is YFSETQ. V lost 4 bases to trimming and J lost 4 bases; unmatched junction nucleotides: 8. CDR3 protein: CASSKGTGIGTEAFF. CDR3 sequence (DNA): TGCGCCAGCAGCAAAGGGACAGGGATTGGCACTGAAGCTTTCTTT.

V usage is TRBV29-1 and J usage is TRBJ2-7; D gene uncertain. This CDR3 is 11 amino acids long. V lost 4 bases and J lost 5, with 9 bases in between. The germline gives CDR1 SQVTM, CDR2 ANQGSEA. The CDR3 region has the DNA TGCAGCGTTGGCGCAAGGGACGAGCAGTACTTC. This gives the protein CSVGARDEQYF.

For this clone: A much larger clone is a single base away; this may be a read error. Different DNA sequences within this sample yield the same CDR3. This chain's CDR3 is CASRYQETQYF. CDR3 DNA sequence: TGCGCCAGCAGGTACCAAGAGACCCAGTACTTC. V usage is TRBV5-1 and J usage is TRBJ2-5, with unresolved D. Germline values: CDR1 SGHRS, CDR2 YFSETQ. CDR3 size: 11 residues. V was shortened by 5 bases and J by 0 bases, with 2 bases between the two germline ends. Together with reference TRBV5-1 and TRBJ2-5, the CDR3 gives the full variable domain: KAGVTQTPRYLIKTRGQQVTLSCSPISGHRSVSWYQQTPGQGLQFLFEYFSETQRNKGNFPGRFSGRQFSNSRSEMNVSTLELGDSALYLCASRYQETQYFGPGTRLLVL.

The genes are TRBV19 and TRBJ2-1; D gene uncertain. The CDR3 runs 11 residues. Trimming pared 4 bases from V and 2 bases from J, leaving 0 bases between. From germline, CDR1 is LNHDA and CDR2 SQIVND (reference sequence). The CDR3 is CASSTYNEQFF. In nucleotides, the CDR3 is TGTGCCAGTAGTACCTACAATGAGCAGTTCTTC.

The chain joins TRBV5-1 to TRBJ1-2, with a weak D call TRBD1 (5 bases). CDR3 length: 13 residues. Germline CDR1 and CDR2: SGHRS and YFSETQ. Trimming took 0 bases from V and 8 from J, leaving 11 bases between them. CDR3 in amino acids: CASSLGRDSGYTF. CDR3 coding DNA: TGCGCCAGCAGCTTGGGTAGGGACTCCGGCTACACCTTC.

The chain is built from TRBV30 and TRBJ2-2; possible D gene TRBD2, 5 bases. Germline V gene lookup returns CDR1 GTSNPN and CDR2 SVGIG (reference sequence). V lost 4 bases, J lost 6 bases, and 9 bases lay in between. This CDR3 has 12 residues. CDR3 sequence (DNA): TGTGCCTGGAACTTAGCGCCCGGGGAGCTGTTTTTT. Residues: CAWNLAPGELFF.

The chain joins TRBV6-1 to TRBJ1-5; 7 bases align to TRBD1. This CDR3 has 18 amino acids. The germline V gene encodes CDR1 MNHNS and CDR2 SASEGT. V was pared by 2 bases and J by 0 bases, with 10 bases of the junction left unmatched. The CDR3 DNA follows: TGTGCCAGCAGTGAATGGGGGGCAGGGGGAGGTAGCAATCAGCCCCAGCATTTT. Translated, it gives CASSEWGAGGGSNQPQHF.

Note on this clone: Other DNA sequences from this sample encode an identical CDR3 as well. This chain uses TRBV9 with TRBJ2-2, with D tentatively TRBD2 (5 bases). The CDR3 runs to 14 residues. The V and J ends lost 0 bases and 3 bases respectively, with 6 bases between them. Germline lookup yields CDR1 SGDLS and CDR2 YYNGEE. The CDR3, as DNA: TGTGCCAGCAGCGTAGAGCGGTACACCGGGGAGCTGTTTTTT. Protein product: CASSVERYTGELFF.

This chain's CDR3 is CASRPTSGYEQYF. The CDR3 nucleotides are TGTGCCAGCAGGCCGACTAGCGGCTACGAGCAGTACTTC. The rearrangement uses TRBV6-4 and TRBJ2-7, with 9 bases aligning to TRBD2. This CDR3 is built from 13 residues. Germline V gene lookup returns CDR1 MRHNA and CDR2 SNTAGT. Trimming took 6 bases from V and 3 from J; bases not matched to a gene: 3.

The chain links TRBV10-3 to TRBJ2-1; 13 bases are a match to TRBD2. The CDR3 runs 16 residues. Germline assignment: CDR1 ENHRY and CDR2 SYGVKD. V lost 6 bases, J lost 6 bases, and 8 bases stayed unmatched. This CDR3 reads CAISPGLAGSRNEQFF. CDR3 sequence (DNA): TGTGCCATCAGCCCGGGACTAGCGGGATCACGCAATGAGCAGTTCTTC.

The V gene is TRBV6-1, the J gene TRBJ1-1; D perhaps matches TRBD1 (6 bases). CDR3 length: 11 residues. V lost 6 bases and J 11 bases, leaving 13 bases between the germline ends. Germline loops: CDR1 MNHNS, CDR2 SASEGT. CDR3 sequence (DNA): TGTGCCAGCAGCCAGGGGTCGGGGGCTTTCTTT. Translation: CASSQGSGAFF.

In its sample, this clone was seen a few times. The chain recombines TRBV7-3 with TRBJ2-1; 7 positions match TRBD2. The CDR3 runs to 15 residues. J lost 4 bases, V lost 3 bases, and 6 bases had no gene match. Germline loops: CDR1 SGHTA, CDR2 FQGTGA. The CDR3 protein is CASSFFPSGYNEQFF. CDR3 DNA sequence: TGTGCCAGCAGCTTTTTCCCTAGCGGATACAATGAGCAGTTCTTC. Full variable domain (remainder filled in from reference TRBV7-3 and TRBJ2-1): GAGVSQTPSNKVTEKGKYVELRCDPISGHTALYWYRQSLGQGPEFLIYFQGTGAADDSGLPNDRFFAVRPEGSVSTLKIQRTERGDSAVYLCASSFFPSGYNEQFFGPGTRLTVL.

CDR3 amino acids: CASSIVGQTGTEAFF. The CDR3 DNA reads TGTGCCAGTAGTATTGTGGGACAGACGGGGACTGAAGCTTTCTTT. This chain uses TRBV19 with TRBJ1-1; 7 nucleotides match TRBD1. CDR3 size: 15 residues. The germline V gene has CDR1 LNHDA and CDR2 SQIVND (reference sequence). V lost 3 bases and J lost 5; bases outside the gene matches: 9.